This T cell receptor (beta chain) was documented in a study of T cells in Graves' hyperthyroidism and ophthalmopathy. For the study at large: At the time of initial diagnosis and before any treatment, peripheral blood was collected.

Disease duration under 2 months; hyperthyroidism patients were aged 18 to 65. Patients with uncontrolled infections, other autoimmune diseases, pregnancy or lactation were excluded. Based on clinical symptoms, serum thyroxine and TRAb, thyroid ultrasound and orbital computed tomography, diagnoses were reached. RNA transcripts served as the template for amplifying TCR beta CDR3 regions. Carried out on the TCR CDR3, a first-round RT-PCR used the HTBI primer set. Via MiXCR, TCRdb re-called the multiplex PCR reads, giving one row per CDR3 protein. The sample lists about 380,000 distinct CDR3 sequences; about 14% were seen once. This clonotype was seen repeatedly, ten times or more. J lost 8 bases, V lost 4 bases, and 8 bases had no gene match. The CDR3 covers 14 residues. Germline values: CDR1 SGHAT, CDR2 FQNNGV.

The chain has TRBV11-2 and TRBJ2-1; 7 bases align to TRBD1. This TCR was sampled from a woman aged 55-69 years with Graves' hyperthyroidism. Sequencing was carried out using blood. The CDR3 region is CASSSTDRVDEQFF. In DNA, the CDR3 is TGTGCCAGCAGCTCAACCGACAGGGTAGATGAGCAGTTCTTC.